This TCR beta chain came from a study of blood T cell repertoires in COVID-19. The wider study: The United States, Italy and Spain were the sources of the acute and convalescent COVID-19 samples. PBMCs, B-cell-depleted T cells, or T cells provided the cDNA or gDNA that made up the material.

The CDR3 runs 15 residues. V shed 7 bases, J shed 4 bases, and the junction held 6 bases outside the gene matches. Per germline, CDR1 SGHRS and CDR2 YFSETQ. In the authors' workflow: Reference gene primer amplification gave nucleated cell count estimates. Profiling relied on immunoSEQ multiplex PCR, and the TCRdb table lists in-frame clones only, not all of them. The V and J calls and the clone size are those of that table, but D and trimming were determined from the DNA. The sample records 170,000 or so clones, just under 90% being singletons. This clone occurred once. This rearrangement joins TRBV5-1 to TRBJ2-2, with 11 bases fitting TRBD1. Sequencing was carried out using peripheral blood. The source of this sequence is a woman aged 18-29 years who had recovered from COVID-19. The CDR3 loop is CASRRGTGGTGELFF. The CDR3 DNA sequence: TGCGCCAGCCGACGTGGGACAGGGGGCACCGGGGAGCTGTTTTTT.